The 5 T cell receptor beta chains in this list originate from one sample, sequenced in a study of spatial heterogeneity in lung cancer. The time point: sample taken at primary tumor resection. Researchers sequenced whole RNA taken from tumor, nontumor lung or frozen PBMC without sorting. TCRdb recomputed calls from the 5' RACE reads with MiXCR, one row per CDR3 protein. The sample contains 90,000 or so distinct CDR3 sequences, 7% to 9% of which appear only once. The starting material was PBMCs, obtained at surgery. All receptors derive from a male donor with early-stage non-small cell lung cancer.

In this sample, this clonotype turned up many times. The rearrangement joins TRBV23-1 to TRBJ2-1; D unresolved. TRBV23-1 is assigned to the ORF class and has an uncertain function. CDR3 size: 11 residues. Trimming shortened V by 3 bases and J by 10 bases, and 7 bases separated the two germline ends. This CDR3 is CASSHLGEQFF. CDR3 DNA: TGCGCCAGCAGTCATCTCGGGGAGCAGTTCTTC.

There are many counts of this clonotype. This chain connects TRBV11-2 to TRBJ1-2; D is unresolved. V gave up 0 bases and J gave up 4 bases, with 6 bases separating them. The CDR3 totals 13 residues. Germline CDR1 and CDR2: SGHAT and FQNNGV. The CDR3 reads CASSLDHIYGYTF. The CDR3 DNA reads TGTGCCAGCAGCTTAGATCACATCTATGGCTACACCTTC.

This clonotype was seen only a few times. The rearrangement uses TRBV30 and TRBJ1-2; 9 bases line up with TRBD1. In germline, CDR1 is GTSNPN, CDR2 SVGIG (reference sequence). The J segment lost 5 bases and the V segment lost 4 bases, leaving 5 bases of the junction unmatched. The CDR3 loop spans 13 amino acids. CDR3 loop: CAWNPGQGYGYTF. CDR3 sequence (DNA): TGTGCCTGGAACCCGGGACAGGGATATGGCTACACCTTC.

This clonotype appeared a few times. The chain is built from TRBV12-3 or TRBV12-4 and TRBJ1-5; the D gene is possibly TRBD1 (5 bases). The CDR3 has 12 residues. Trimming pared 3 bases from V and 7 bases from J, leaving 7 bases between. The CDR3 DNA follows: TGTGCCAGCAGTTTTGGGGGACAGCCCCAGCATTTT. Protein sequence: CASSFGGQPQHF.

This chain connects TRBV2 to TRBJ2-5; no firm D call. CDR3 length equals 15 residues. From germline, CDR1 is SNHLY and CDR2 FYNNEI. The V gene lost 4 bases and the J gene lost 1 base, with 13 bases spanning the gap. In DNA form, the CDR3 reads TGTGCCAGCAGTGCCCCTTTGGGCGCCCAAGAGACCCAGTACTTC. Translated: CASSAPLGAQETQYF.